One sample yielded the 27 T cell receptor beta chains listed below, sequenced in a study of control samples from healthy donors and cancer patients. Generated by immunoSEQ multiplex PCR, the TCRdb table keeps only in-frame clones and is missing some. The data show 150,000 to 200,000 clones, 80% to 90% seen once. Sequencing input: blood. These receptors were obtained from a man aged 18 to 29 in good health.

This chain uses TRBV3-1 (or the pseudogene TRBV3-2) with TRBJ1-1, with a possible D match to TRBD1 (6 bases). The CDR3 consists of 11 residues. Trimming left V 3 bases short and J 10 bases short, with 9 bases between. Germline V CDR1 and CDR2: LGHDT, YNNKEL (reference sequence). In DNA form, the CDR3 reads TGTGCCAGCAGCCAGCAGGGGCCAGCTTTCTTT. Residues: CASSQQGPAFF.

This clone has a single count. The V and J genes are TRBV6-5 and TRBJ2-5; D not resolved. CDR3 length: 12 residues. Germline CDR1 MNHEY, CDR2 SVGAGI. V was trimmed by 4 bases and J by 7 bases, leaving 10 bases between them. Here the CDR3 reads CASSSPVGTQYF. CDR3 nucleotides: TGTGCCAGCAGTTCGCCTGTGGGGACCCAGTACTTC.

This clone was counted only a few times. The CDR3 protein is CAWSGDRASRANYGYTF. Here the CDR3 DNA reads TGTGCCTGGAGTGGGGACAGGGCTTCCCGAGCTAACTATGGCTACACCTTC. The chain employs TRBV30 and TRBJ1-2; TRBD1 aligns across 9 bases. Germline trimming cut 1 base from V and 0 bases from J; bases unmatched to any gene: 9. Per germline, CDR1 GTSNPN and CDR2 SVGIG (reference sequence). The CDR3 runs to 17 residues.

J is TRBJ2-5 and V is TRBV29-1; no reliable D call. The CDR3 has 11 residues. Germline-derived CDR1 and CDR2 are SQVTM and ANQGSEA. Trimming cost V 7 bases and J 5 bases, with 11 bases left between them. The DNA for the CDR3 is TGCAGCGGGGCGAGAAGGGAGACCCAGTACTTC. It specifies CSGARRETQYF.

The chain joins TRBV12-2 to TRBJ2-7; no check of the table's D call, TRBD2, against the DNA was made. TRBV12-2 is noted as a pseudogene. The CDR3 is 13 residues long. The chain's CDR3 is CASRLGRSYEQYF. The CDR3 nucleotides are TGTGCAAGTCGCTTGGGGAGAAGCTACGAGCAGTACTTC.

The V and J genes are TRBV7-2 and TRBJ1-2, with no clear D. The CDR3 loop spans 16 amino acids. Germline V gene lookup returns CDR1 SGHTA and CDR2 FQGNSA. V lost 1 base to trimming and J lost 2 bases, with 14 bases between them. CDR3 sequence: CASSLEGSLGNYGYTF. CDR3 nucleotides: TGTGCCAGCAGCTTAGAGGGTAGCTTAGGGAACTATGGCTACACCTTC.

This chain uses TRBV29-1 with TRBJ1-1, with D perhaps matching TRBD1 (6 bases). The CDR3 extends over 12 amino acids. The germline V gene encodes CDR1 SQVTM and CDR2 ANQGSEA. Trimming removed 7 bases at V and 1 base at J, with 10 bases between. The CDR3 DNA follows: TGCAGCGCCTCGACAGGGAACACTGAAGCTTTCTTT. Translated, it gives CSASTGNTEAFF.

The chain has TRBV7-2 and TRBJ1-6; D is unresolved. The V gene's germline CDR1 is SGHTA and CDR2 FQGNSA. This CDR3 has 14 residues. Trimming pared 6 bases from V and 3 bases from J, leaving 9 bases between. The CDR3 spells CASRDGVYNSPLHF. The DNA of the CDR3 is TGTGCCAGCAGAGATGGGGTCTATAATTCACCCCTCCACTTT.

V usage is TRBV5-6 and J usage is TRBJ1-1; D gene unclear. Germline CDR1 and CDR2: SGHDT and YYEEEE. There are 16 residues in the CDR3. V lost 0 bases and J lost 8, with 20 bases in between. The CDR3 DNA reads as TGTGCCAGCAGCTTGGTCCGAACACAAAGGGCTGCGGAAGCTTTCTTT. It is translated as CASSLVRTQRAAEAFF. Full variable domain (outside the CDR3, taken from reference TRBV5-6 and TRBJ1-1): DAGVTQSPTHLIKTRGQQVTLRCSPKSGHDTVSWYQQALGQGPQFIFQYYEEEERQRGNFPDRFSGHQFPNYSSELNVNALLLGDSALYLCASSLVRTQRAAEAFFGQGTRLTVV.

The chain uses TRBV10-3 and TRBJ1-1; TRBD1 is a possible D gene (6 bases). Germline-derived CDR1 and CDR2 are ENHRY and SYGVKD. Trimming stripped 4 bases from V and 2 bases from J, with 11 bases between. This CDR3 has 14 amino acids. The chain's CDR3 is CAISAAQGNTEAFF. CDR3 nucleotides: TGTGCCATCAGTGCGGCACAGGGCAACACTGAAGCTTTCTTT.

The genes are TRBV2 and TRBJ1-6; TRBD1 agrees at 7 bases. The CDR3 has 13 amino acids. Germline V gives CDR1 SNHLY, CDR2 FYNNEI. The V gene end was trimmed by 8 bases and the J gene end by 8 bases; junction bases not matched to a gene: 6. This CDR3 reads CASRQGRDSPLHF. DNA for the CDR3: TGTGCCAGCCGACAGGGTAGGGATTCACCCCTCCACTTT.

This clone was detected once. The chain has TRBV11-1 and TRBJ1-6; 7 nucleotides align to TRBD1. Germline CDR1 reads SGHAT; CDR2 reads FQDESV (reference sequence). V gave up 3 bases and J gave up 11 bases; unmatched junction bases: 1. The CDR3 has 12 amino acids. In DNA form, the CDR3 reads TGTGCCAGCAGCTTTGACAGGGCACCCCTCCACTTT. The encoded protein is CASSFDRAPLHF.

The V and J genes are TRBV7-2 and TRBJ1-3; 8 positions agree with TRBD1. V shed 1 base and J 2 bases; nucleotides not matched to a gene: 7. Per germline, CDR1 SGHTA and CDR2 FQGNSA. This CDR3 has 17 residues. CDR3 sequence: CASSLVSGGAAGNTIYF. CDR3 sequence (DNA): TGTGCCAGCAGCTTAGTATCAGGGGGCGCGGCTGGAAACACCATATATTTT.

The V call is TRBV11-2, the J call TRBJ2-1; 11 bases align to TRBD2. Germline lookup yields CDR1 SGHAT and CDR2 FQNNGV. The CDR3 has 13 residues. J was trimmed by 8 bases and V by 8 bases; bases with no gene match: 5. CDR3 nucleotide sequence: TGTGCCAGCGATACTAGCGGGGGACATGAGCAGTTCTTC. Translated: CASDTSGGHEQFF.

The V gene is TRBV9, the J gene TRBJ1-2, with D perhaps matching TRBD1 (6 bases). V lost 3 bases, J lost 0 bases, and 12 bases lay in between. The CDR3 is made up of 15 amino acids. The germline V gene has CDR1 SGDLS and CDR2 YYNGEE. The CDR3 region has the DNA TGTGCCAGCAGCGAGTCAGGGGCAACTAACTATGGCTACACCTTC. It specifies CASSESGATNYGYTF.

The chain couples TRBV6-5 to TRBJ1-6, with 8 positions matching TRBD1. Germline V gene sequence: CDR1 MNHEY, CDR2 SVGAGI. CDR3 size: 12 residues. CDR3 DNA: TGTGGATCAGGGGGCTTTAACTCACCCCTCCACTTT. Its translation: CGSGGFNSPLHF.

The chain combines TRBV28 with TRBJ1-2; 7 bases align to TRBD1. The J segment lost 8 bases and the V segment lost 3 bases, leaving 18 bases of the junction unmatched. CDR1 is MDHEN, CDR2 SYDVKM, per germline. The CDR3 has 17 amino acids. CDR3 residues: CASSFRDKGLRGGGYTF. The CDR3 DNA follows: TGTGCCAGCAGTTTCCGAGACAAGGGACTCCGAGGGGGCGGCTACACCTTC.

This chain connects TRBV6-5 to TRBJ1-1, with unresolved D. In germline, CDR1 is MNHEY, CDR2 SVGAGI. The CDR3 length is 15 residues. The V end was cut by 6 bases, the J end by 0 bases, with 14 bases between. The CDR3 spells CASRSLEGVNTEAFF. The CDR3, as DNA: TGTGCCAGCAGGAGCCTCGAGGGAGTGAACACTGAAGCTTTCTTT.

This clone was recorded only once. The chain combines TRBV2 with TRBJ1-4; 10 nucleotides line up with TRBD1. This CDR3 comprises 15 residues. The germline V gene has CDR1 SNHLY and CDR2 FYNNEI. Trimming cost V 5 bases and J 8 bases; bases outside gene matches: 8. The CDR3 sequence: CASSSSTGGFEKLFF. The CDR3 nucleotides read TGTGCCAGCAGTTCATCGACAGGGGGCTTCGAAAAACTGTTTTTT.

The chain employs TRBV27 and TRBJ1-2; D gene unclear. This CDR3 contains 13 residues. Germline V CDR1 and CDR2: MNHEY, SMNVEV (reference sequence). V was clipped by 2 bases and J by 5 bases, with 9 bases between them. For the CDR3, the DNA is TGTGCCAGCAGTTTAGCACAGTCATATGGCTACACCTTC. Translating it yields CASSLAQSYGYTF.

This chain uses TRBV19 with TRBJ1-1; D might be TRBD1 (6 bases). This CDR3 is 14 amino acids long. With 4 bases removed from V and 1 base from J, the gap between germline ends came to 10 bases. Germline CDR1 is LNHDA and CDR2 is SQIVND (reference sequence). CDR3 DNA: TGTGCCAGTAGTACGGACAGCAGGAACACTGAAGCTTTCTTT. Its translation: CASSTDSRNTEAFF.

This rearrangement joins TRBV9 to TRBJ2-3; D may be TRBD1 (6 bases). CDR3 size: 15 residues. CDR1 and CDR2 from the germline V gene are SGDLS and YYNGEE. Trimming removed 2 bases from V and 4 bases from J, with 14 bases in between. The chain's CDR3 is CASSVQGKRADTQYF. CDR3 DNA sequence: TGTGCCAGCAGCGTTCAGGGGAAAAGGGCAGATACGCAGTATTTT. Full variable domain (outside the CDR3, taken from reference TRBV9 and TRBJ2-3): DSGVTQTPKHLITATGQRVTLRCSPRSGDLSVYWYQQSLDQGLQFLIQYYNGEERAKGNILERFSAQQFPDLHSELNLSSLELGDSALYFCASSVQGKRADTQYFGPGTRLTVL.

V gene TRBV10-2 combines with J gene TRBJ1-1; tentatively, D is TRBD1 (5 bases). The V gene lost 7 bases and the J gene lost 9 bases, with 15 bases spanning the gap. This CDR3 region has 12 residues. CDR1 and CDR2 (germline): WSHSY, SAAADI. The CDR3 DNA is TGCGCCAGCACCGGGACCGCTAACCAAGCTTTCTTT. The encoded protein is CASTGTANQAFF.

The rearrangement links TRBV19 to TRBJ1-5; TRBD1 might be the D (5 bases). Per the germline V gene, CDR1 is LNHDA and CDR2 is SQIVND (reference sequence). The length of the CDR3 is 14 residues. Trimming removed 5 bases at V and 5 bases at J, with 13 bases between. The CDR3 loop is CASSDQGRYQPQHF. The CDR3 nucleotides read TGTGCCAGTAGTGACCAGGGCCGGTATCAGCCCCAGCATTTT.

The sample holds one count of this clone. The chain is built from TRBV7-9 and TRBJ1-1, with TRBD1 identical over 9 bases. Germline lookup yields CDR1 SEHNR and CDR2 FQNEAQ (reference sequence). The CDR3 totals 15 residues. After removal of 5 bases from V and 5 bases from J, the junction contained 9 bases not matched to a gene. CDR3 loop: CASSRATGGRTEAFF. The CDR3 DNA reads TGTGCCAGCAGCCGGGCGACAGGGGGTCGGACTGAAGCTTTCTTT.

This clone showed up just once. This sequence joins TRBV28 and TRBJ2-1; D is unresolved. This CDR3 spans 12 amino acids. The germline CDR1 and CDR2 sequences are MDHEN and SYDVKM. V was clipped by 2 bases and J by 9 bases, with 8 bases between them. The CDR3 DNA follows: TGTGCCAGCAGTTTAGCAGGCCCTGAGCAGTTCTTC. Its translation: CASSLAGPEQFF.

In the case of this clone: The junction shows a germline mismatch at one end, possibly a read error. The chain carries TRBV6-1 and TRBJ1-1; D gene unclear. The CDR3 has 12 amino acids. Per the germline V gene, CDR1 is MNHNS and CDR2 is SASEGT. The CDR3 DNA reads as TGTGCCAGCAGCGAAGGGCAGCCTAAAGCTTTCTTT. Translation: CASSEGQPKAFF.